This T cell receptor beta chain was observed in a study of T-cell reconstitution after alpha-beta-depleted transplantation in children. Preparation of the TCRbeta library was carried out with unique molecular identifiers. TCRdb re-called the PCR reads with MiXCR, one entry per CDR3 protein. The table includes 780,000 or so distinct CDR3 sequences, roughly 15% detected once. In its sample, this clonotype was seen many times. The antigen is unknown. Overall study findings and caveats: From surviving recipient T cells and thymic progenitors came the high day-60 TCRbeta diversity observed in some patients. At the one-year point after transplant, T-cell counts and TCRbeta diversity were found to come mostly from T cells that had been newly produced.

V lost 7 bases and J 6 bases, leaving 16 bases between the germline ends. CDR1 is DFQATT, CDR2 SNEGSKA, per germline (reference sequence). This CDR3 contains 13 residues. This receptor was taken from a male patient between 5 and 17 years old who had a stem cell transplant for acute lymphoblastic leukemia, so the T cells may come from the graft donor. Here the sequenced sample was PBMCs, mostly from graft donor cells, taken 360 days after TCRalphabeta/CD19-depleted stem cell transplant. The chain couples TRBV20-1 to TRBJ1-5; no firm D call. Here the CDR3 reads CSGRTDSSQPQHF. As DNA, the CDR3 is TGCAGTGGACGTACAGATAGTTCTCAGCCCCAGCATTTT.